One sample yielded the 18 T cell receptor beta chains listed below, sequenced in a study of T-cell memory formation after mild COVID-19 (TCRdb year 2021). Library creation used 5' RACE. Sequencing relied on an Illumina NovaSeq 6000. TCRdb reran the public reads through fastp at Q25 and MiXCR, keeping productive beta chains. Entries that share a CDR3 protein sequence are merged under the most common genes and DNA. The sample data list about 430,000 distinct CDR3 sequences, and roughly 26% of these were observed just once. Around 9.5% of the sample comes from the top ten. Sequenced: PBMCs or a T cell subset sorted from them (not recorded which). The receptors were gathered from an adult woman who had mild COVID-19 (a few samples of this study predate the infection). The sample titles of this study are shuffled in the database, so cell type and time point are left out; the donor was told from shared clones.

As regards this clonotype: A read error is possible here, since a much larger clone lies one base away. The chain recombines TRBV12-3 or TRBV12-4 with TRBJ1-4; 10 nucleotides match TRBD1. The V segment lost 6 bases and the J segment 5 bases; nucleotides outside the gene matches: 3. The CDR3 has 14 residues. CDR3 sequence (DNA): TGTGCCAGCAGACCGGGACAGGGGAATGAAAAACTGTTTTTT. Its translation is CASRPGQGNEKLFF.

The rearrangement uses TRBV7-2 and TRBJ2-7; 10 bases fit TRBD1. This CDR3 comprises 14 residues. V shed 5 bases, J shed 3 bases, and the junction held 4 bases outside the gene matches. Germline V gives CDR1 SGHTA, CDR2 FQGNSA. The CDR3 here is CASSTGQGFYEQYF. CDR3 nucleotides: TGTGCCAGCAGCACGGGACAGGGGTTCTACGAGCAGTACTTC. The entire variable domain, with the rest obtained from reference TRBV7-2 and TRBJ2-7, is as follows: GAGVSQSPSNKVTEKGKDVELRCDPISGHTALYWYRQSLGQGLEFLIYFQGNSAPDKSGLPSDRFSAERTGGSVSTLTIQRTQQEDSAVYLCASSTGQGFYEQYFGPGTRLTVT.

The chain joins TRBV6-5 to TRBJ2-5; 7 nucleotides match TRBD2. Per the germline V gene, CDR1 is MNHEY and CDR2 is SVGAGI. V lost 4 bases to trimming and J lost 3 bases; unmatched junction nucleotides: 5. The CDR3 totals 14 residues. CDR3 nucleotides: TGTGCCAGCAGTTGGGGGGGGAGAAAAGAGACCCAGTACTTC. It encodes CASSWGGRKETQYF.

In its sample, this clonotype was seen a few times. This chain connects TRBV20-1 to TRBJ2-3; D is possibly TRBD1 or TRBD2 (6 bases each). Germline V gene sequence: CDR1 DFQATT, CDR2 SNEGSKA (reference sequence). There are 15 residues in the CDR3. With 2 bases removed from V and 6 bases from J, the gap between germline ends came to 18 bases. The CDR3 region is CSARTGGPLGDTQYF. In DNA form, the CDR3 reads TGCAGTGCTAGAACCGGGGGCCCTTTGGGGGATACGCAGTATTTT.

The chain links TRBV25-1 to TRBJ2-7; 8 bases map to TRBD1. Germline CDR1 reads MGHDK; CDR2 reads SYGVNS. Losses at the gene ends were 6 bases for V and 7 bases for J; bases not matched to a gene: 11. This CDR3 has 14 residues. CDR3 loop: CASRSGTGLREQYF. The CDR3 DNA reads as TGTGCCAGCAGGTCCGGGACAGGACTACGTGAGCAGTACTTC.

V and J are TRBV3-1 and TRBJ1-1, with D uncertain. The CDR3 runs 14 residues. CDR1 and CDR2 from the germline V gene are LGHDT and YNNKEL (reference sequence). The ends were cut back, 2 bases at V and 5 bases at J, with 12 bases in the middle. CDR3 sequence reads: CASSQPDYPTEAFF. The CDR3 coding sequence is TGTGCCAGCAGCCAACCCGACTATCCTACTGAAGCTTTCTTT.

This clonotype occurred a few times. The V and J genes are TRBV5-1 and TRBJ1-2; a possible D gene is TRBD1 (5 bases). This CDR3 region has 15 residues. The V gene lost 4 bases and the J gene lost 6 bases, with 19 bases spanning the gap. CDR1 is SGHRS and CDR2 is YFSETQ in the germline V gene. As DNA, the CDR3 is TGCGCCAGCAGCGGCGGAGTCGGGGCGCGTGATGGCTACACCTTC. Translation: CASSGGVGARDGYTF.

This clonotype turned up a few times. The chain uses TRBV3-1 and TRBJ2-1; D assignment may be TRBD1 or TRBD2 (5 bases each). Germline V gene data show CDR1 as LGHDT and CDR2 as YNNKEL (reference sequence). The CDR3 sequence is 14 residues long. Trimming took 4 bases from V and 2 from J, leaving 9 bases between them. The CDR3 loop reads CASSRGSTYNEQFF. The CDR3 bases are TGTGCCAGCAGCCGGGGGAGCACCTACAATGAGCAGTTCTTC.

V usage is TRBV25-1 and J usage is TRBJ1-1, with 11 bases lining up with TRBD1. The CDR3 length is 17 residues. Trimming cost V 5 bases and J 7 bases; bases outside gene matches: 15. CDR1 is MGHDK and CDR2 is SYGVNS in the germline V gene. CDR3 DNA: TGTGCCAGCAGTTTCAATTTACTAGGACAGGGGGCAGTTGAAGCTTTCTTT. It yields the protein CASSFNLLGQGAVEAFF.

This clonotype was seen only a few times. The rearrangement links TRBV9 to TRBJ2-1; TRBD2 is a possible D gene (5 bases). The germline V gene has CDR1 SGDLS and CDR2 YYNGEE. This CDR3 is built from 14 residues. Trimming removed 3 bases from V and 4 bases from J, with 11 bases in between. CDR3 amino acids: CASSAWGVYNEQFF. In DNA, the CDR3 is TGTGCCAGCAGCGCCTGGGGAGTATACAATGAGCAGTTCTTC. Variable domain in full (rest from reference TRBV9 and TRBJ2-1): DSGVTQTPKHLITATGQRVTLRCSPRSGDLSVYWYQQSLDQGLQFLIQYYNGEERAKGNILERFSAQQFPDLHSELNLSSLELGDSALYFCASSAWGVYNEQFFGPGTRLTVL.

This clonotype was recorded a few times. The rearrangement links TRBV27 to TRBJ2-7; D might be TRBD1 or TRBD2, each matching 5 bases. Germline-derived CDR1 and CDR2 are MNHEY and SMNVEV (reference sequence). The CDR3 runs to 18 residues. The V end was cut by 2 bases, the J end by 6 bases, with 26 bases between. The CDR3 sequence is CASSLPPVAGTQRGEQYF. The CDR3 nucleotides read TGTGCCAGCAGTTTACCGCCCGTCGCCGGGACGCAGAGGGGCGAGCAGTACTTC.

The V and J genes are TRBV7-8 and TRBJ2-1; D may match TRBD1 or TRBD2 (6 bases each). The V end lost 6 bases, the J end lost 3 bases, and 18 bases lay between the germline ends. The CDR3 spans 16 residues. CDR1 and CDR2 from the germline V gene are SGHVS and FQNEAQ. This CDR3 reads CASSKRGGFDYNEQFF. The CDR3 DNA is TGTGCCAGCAGTAAAAGAGGGGGGTTTGACTACAATGAGCAGTTCTTC.

V gene TRBV7-2 combines with J gene TRBJ1-2, with D unclear. This CDR3 contains 14 residues. Germline V lookup: CDR1 SGHTA, CDR2 FQGNSA. With 1 base removed from V and 2 bases from J, the gap between germline ends came to 8 bases. The CDR3 DNA sequence: TGTGCCAGCAGCTTAGTTTCAGGAAACTATGGCTACACCTTC. Amino acids: CASSLVSGNYGYTF.

This clonotype has more than one count but fewer than ten. This sequence joins TRBV20-1 and TRBJ2-7; tentative D call: TRBD2 (6 bases). CDR3 size: 13 residues. CDR1 DFQATT and CDR2 SNEGSKA come from the germline V gene (reference sequence). V was trimmed by 4 bases and J by 2 bases, leaving 12 bases between them. The CDR3 spells CSATGTATYEQYF. As DNA, the CDR3 is TGCAGTGCTACCGGGACTGCTACCTACGAGCAGTACTTC.

The genes are TRBV12-3 or TRBV12-4 and TRBJ2-1, with TRBD1 matching 7 bases. Trimming at V came to 5 bases and at J to 5 bases, leaving 9 bases not matched to a gene. The CDR3 covers 15 residues. The CDR3 DNA reads TGTGCCAGCAGTCCTGCGATGACAGGGCACAATGAGCAGTTCTTC. As protein: CASSPAMTGHNEQFF.

This clonotype has more than one count but fewer than ten. The gene calls are TRBV6-4 and TRBJ2-3; 11 nucleotides align to TRBD2. Losses at the gene ends were 0 bases for V and 4 bases for J; bases not matched to a gene: 0. Per germline, CDR1 MRHNA and CDR2 SNTAGT. The CDR3 has 15 amino acids. CDR3: CASSDSSGGADTQYF. In DNA, the CDR3 is TGTGCCAGCAGTGACTCTAGCGGGGGGGCAGATACGCAGTATTTT.

A few counts support this clonotype. The chain combines TRBV6-2 or TRBV6-3 with TRBJ1-2; 7 bases are a match to TRBD1. Germline values: CDR1 MNHEY, CDR2 SVGEGT. V shed 0 bases, J shed 6 bases, and the junction held 7 bases outside the gene matches. CDR3 length equals 15 residues. The CDR3 bases are TGTGCCAGCAGTTACTCGACCGGGACAGCTGATGGCTACACCTTC. This codes for CASSYSTGTADGYTF.

The chain joins TRBV2 to TRBJ2-5; 8 nucleotides match TRBD1. The CDR3 totals 14 residues. Unmatched junction bases numbered 10, after V lost 9 bases and J lost 4 bases. Germline-derived CDR1 and CDR2 are SNHLY and FYNNEI. DNA for the CDR3: TGTGCCAGTTCAGGACAGGGCGGGTCAGAGACCCAGTACTTC. It specifies CASSGQGGSETQYF.